A single sample is the source of the 16 T cell receptor beta chains below, sequenced in a study of blood T cells in healthy people across ages. Through a sample-barcoded 5' primer and a J-beta primer mix, a second PCR was run for about 6 to 11 cycles. TCRdb re-called the 5' RACE reads with MiXCR, one entry per CDR3 protein. The sample carries about 1.4 million distinct CDR3 sequences, approximately 59% recorded once. The sequencing sample was made of blood. The receptor set was obtained from a man younger than 35 in good health.

This clonotype showed up just a few times. CDR3 coding DNA: TGCAGCGCCGGGGTAGGTAAAACCTACGAGCAGTACTTC. This gives the protein CSAGVGKTYEQYF. This chain connects TRBV29-1 to TRBJ2-4; maybe TRBD2 (5 bases). The DNA end is more similar to TRBJ2-7, so the J call may be wrong. The CDR3 has 13 residues. Per germline, CDR1 SQVTM and CDR2 ANQGSEA.

This clonotype has more than one count but fewer than ten. V and J are TRBV6-5 and TRBJ1-2; D is undetermined. Germline V gene sequence: CDR1 MNHEY, CDR2 SVGAGI. Between the trimmed V and J ends, which lost 0 bases and 2 bases, there was a span of 4 bases. This CDR3 region has 13 residues. Written as DNA, the CDR3 is TGTGCCAGCAGTTACTCGTTGAACTATGGCTACACCTTC. It translates to CASSYSLNYGYTF.

The chain joins TRBV7-2 to TRBJ2-4; unclear D gene. The J call may be in error: the DNA end matches TRBJ2-7 better. This CDR3 comprises 14 residues. Germline-derived CDR1 and CDR2 are SGHTA and FQGNSA. CDR3 DNA: TGTGCCAGCAGCTTACAAGGGAAGTATTACGAGCAGTACTTC. Its translation is CASSLQGKYYEQYF.

The V and J genes are TRBV29-1 and TRBJ2-4, with TRBD1 matching over 7 bases. The CDR3 has 12 amino acids. Germline lookup yields CDR1 SQVTM and CDR2 ANQGSEA. The V gene end was trimmed by 4 bases and the J gene end by 8 bases; junction bases not matched to a gene: 5. The CDR3 here is CSVARGPDIQYF. Here the CDR3 DNA reads TGCAGCGTTGCAAGGGGGCCGGACATTCAGTACTTC.

For this clonotype: This may be a read error: a much more frequent sequence differs by one nucleotide. The chain uses TRBV15 and TRBJ2-7; maybe TRBD2 (6 bases). V was shortened by 0 bases and J by 12 bases, with 15 bases between the two germline ends. Germline CDR1 LNHNV, CDR2 YYDKDF (reference sequence). The CDR3 runs 13 residues. As DNA, the CDR3 is TGTGCCACCAGCAGAGAACCGGGACTCCCACGGTACTTC. This encodes CATSREPGLPRYF.

This chain uses TRBV4-1 with TRBJ2-1; 7 nucleotides agree with TRBD2. The V and J ends lost 3 bases and 8 bases, in that order; junction bases with no gene match: 16. The CDR3 sequence is 17 residues long. Germline V CDR1 and CDR2: MGHRA, YSYEKL. CDR3 protein: CASSQPGRTRGGDEQFF. In nucleotides, the CDR3 is TGCGCCAGCAGCCAGCCCGGGCGGACTAGAGGTGGAGATGAGCAGTTCTTC.

The chain uses TRBV4-2 and TRBJ1-2; TRBD1 aligns across 9 bases. Germline CDR1 and CDR2: LGHNA and YNFKEQ. The V segment lost 3 bases and the J segment 8 bases; nucleotides outside the gene matches: 13. This CDR3 has 16 residues. CDR3 nucleotides: TGTGCCAGCAGCCAGGAAGGTATCGGGACAGGGAGCGGCTACACCTTC. It encodes CASSQEGIGTGSGYTF.

This chain links TRBV28 with TRBJ2-7, with D hard to call. Germline V gene sequence: CDR1 MDHEN, CDR2 SYDVKM. The CDR3 is made up of 13 amino acids. V was pared by 3 bases and J by 3 bases, with 9 bases between. The CDR3 sequence: CASSLGPFYEQYF. In DNA form, the CDR3 reads TGTGCCAGCAGTTTGGGCCCCTTCTACGAGCAGTACTTC.

The chain has TRBV7-9 and TRBJ1-2, with TRBD1 matching over 11 bases. Unmatched junction bases numbered 15, after V lost 10 bases and J lost 2 bases. Germline V gene data show CDR1 as SEHNR and CDR2 as FQNEAQ (reference sequence). The CDR3 contains 17 residues. This CDR3 reads CATTGTGGVRGNYGYTF. DNA of the CDR3: TGTGCCACTACCGGGACAGGGGGAGTCCGAGGGAACTATGGCTACACCTTC.

V and J are TRBV20-1 and TRBJ2-4, with TRBD2 matching 14 bases. The CDR3 runs to 15 residues. V gave up 4 bases and J gave up 8 bases; unmatched junction bases: 7. Germline loops: CDR1 DFQATT, CDR2 SNEGSKA (reference sequence). CDR3 loop: CSAKGLAGARDIQYF. The CDR3 DNA reads TGCAGTGCTAAGGGACTAGCGGGAGCGCGGGACATTCAGTACTTC.

This clonotype is a singleton in its sample. The junction shows a germline mismatch at one end, possibly a read error. The rearrangement joins TRBV7-9 to TRBJ2-1; TRBD2 agrees at 10 bases. CDR3 size: 15 residues. Germline assignment: CDR1 SEHNR and CDR2 FQNEAQ (reference sequence). Written as DNA, the CDR3 is TGTACCAGCAGCGGGGGACTAGCGCCTTACAATGAGCAGTTCTTC. It codes for CTSSGGLAPYNEQFF.

This clonotype has only one observation. This rearrangement joins TRBV29-1 to TRBJ1-3; D gene ambiguous. Germline loops: CDR1 SQVTM, CDR2 ANQGSEA. There are 13 residues in the CDR3. V lost 5 bases and J lost 0, with 8 bases in between. The CDR3 is CSVSLSSGNTIYF. CDR3 nucleotide sequence: TGCAGCGTTTCCCTAAGCTCTGGAAACACCATATATTTT.

The table lists this clonotype with a few counts. As DNA, the CDR3 is TGTGCCAGCAGCACCGGACAGGGGAAGGTTTTCAGCTACACCTTC. This gives the protein CASSTGQGKVFSYTF. This sequence joins TRBV7-9 and TRBJ1-2; TRBD1 matches 9 bases. CDR1 is SEHNR, CDR2 FQNEAQ, per germline (reference sequence). The J segment lost 9 bases and the V segment lost 5 bases, leaving 13 bases of the junction unmatched. The length of the CDR3 is 15 residues. The full variable domain, rest sourced from reference TRBV7-9 and TRBJ1-2, is DTGVSQNPRHKITKRGQNVTFRCDPISEHNRLYWYRQTLGQGPEFLTYFQNEAQLEKSRLLSDRFSAERPKGSFSTLEIQRTEQGDSAMYLCASSTGQGKVFSYTFGSGTRLTVV.

The V and J genes are TRBV6-1 and TRBJ1-1; D gene unclear. V lost 3 bases and J lost 0, with 5 bases in between. Per germline, CDR1 MNHNS and CDR2 SASEGT. This CDR3 is 13 amino acids long. The CDR3 nucleotides are TGTGCCAGCAGTGAGAGGCTGAACACTGAAGCTTTCTTT. Its translation is CASSERLNTEAFF.

The gene calls are TRBV11-2 and TRBJ2-3, with D possibly TRBD1 on 7 matching bases. The germline V and J ends were trimmed by 0 bases and 2 bases, with 12 bases remaining between them. The CDR3 has 16 amino acids. Germline V gene lookup returns CDR1 SGHAT and CDR2 FQNNGV. The chain's CDR3 is CASSLEEGASTDTQYF. As DNA, the CDR3 is TGTGCCAGCAGCTTAGAGGAGGGGGCTTCCACAGATACGCAGTATTTT.

This clonotype has just a few counts. The genes are TRBV7-9 and TRBJ2-7, with D possibly called TRBD1 or TRBD2 (5 bases each). The J call may not be correct, given that the DNA end is closer to TRBJ2-5. This CDR3 has 15 residues. Germline CDR1 is SEHNR and CDR2 is FQNEAQ (reference sequence). The CDR3 is CASSRPRETGETQYF. DNA of the CDR3: TGTGCCAGCAGCAGACCCCGGGAAACAGGAGAGACCCAGTACTTC.